This T cell receptor (beta chain) was recovered during a study of OX40 agonist ivuxolimab in advanced cancers. At the level of the study: Patients were infused with ivuxolimab every 2 weeks at 0.01 to 10 mg/kg. Partial responses occurred in Three dose-escalation patients, one with hepatocellular carcinoma and two with cutaneous melanoma.

Sequencing used immunoSEQ multiplex PCR; TCRdb keeps in-frame clones, though not all of them. This table has around 41,000 clones, around nine tenths appearing once. Autoimmune disease history or systemic immunosuppression excluded patients. The material sequenced was CD4+ or CD8+ T cells sorted from blood, taken in a trial of the OX40 agonist ivuxolimab. This TCR was recovered from an adult with an advanced solid tumor such as melanoma, head and neck, liver or kidney cancer.

Here the CDR3 reads CASSVQRGGYNEQFF. CDR3 DNA: TGTGCCAGCAGCGTCCAGCGGGGGGGCTACAATGAGCAGTTCTTC. V gene TRBV13 combines with J gene TRBJ2-1; 10 positions agree with TRBD2. CDR3 size: 15 residues. Germline values: CDR1 PRHDT, CDR2 FYEKMQ (reference sequence). J lost 3 bases, V lost 5 bases, and 4 bases had no gene match.